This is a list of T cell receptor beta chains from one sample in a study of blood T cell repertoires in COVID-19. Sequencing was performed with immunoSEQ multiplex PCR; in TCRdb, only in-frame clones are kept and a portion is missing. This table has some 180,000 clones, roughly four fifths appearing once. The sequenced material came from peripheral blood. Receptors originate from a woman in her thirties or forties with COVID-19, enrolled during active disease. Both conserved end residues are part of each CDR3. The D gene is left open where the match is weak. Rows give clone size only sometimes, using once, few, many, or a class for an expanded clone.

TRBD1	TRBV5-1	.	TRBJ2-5	TGCGCCAGCAGCCCGGACAGGGTAGAGACCCAGTACTTC	CASSPDRVETQYF
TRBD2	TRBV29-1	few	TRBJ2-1	TGCAGCGTGGAAGGGGTACGGACTAGCGAGAACAATGAGCAGTTCTTC	CSVEGVRTSENNEQFF
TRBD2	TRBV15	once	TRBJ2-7	TGTGCCACCAGCAGCGGGACTAGAGCCTACGAGCAGTACTTC	CATSSGTRAYEQYF
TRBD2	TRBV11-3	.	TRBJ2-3	TGTGCCAGCAGCCGCGGGGGAGGCACAGATACGCAGTATTTT	CASSRGGGTDTQYF
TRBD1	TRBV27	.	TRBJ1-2	TGTGCCAGCAGGGCAATTACAGGGGGCCATGGCTACACCTTC	CASRAITGGHGYTF
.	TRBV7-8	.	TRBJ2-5	TGTGCCAGCAGCTCAAGAGGACACTTACAAGAGACCCAGTACTTC	CASSSRGHLQETQYF
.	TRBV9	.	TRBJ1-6	TGTGCCAGCAGCGTACAGGTTATGGATTCACCCCTCCACTTT	CASSVQVMDSPLHF
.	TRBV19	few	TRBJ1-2	TGTGCCAGTAGTATGTTACAGGTTGGTGGTGGCTACACCTTC	CASSMLQVGGGYTF
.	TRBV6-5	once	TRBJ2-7	TGTGCCAGCAGTTACGCAGGGGCCTCCTACGAGCAGTACTTC	CASSYAGASYEQYF
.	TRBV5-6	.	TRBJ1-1	TGTGCCAGCAGCTTGCGTGTGAGGCCCACTGAAGCTTTCTTT	CASSLRVRPTEAFF
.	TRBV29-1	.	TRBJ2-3	TGCAGCGTTAAGTATCTAGAGACGACAGATACGCAGTATTTT	CSVKYLETTDTQYF
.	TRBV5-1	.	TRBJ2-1	TGCGCCAGCAGCTTACAGACTAGGACAAACAATGAGCAGTTCTTC	CASSLQTRTNNEQFF
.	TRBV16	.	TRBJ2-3	TGTGCCAGCAGCCCCCAGACAGGCGGATCCACAGATACGCAGTATTTT	CASSPQTGGSTDTQYF
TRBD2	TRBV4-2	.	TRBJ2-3	TGTGCCAGCAGCCAATGGACTAGCGGGGGGATCTTAGATACGCAGTATTTT	CASSQWTSGGILDTQYF
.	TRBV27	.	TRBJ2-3	TGTGCCAGCATGAAGAGAGACACAGATACGCAGTATTTT	CASMKRDTDTQYF
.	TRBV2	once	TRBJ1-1	TGTGCCAAGAGGGTTACAGGGGAAGCTTTCTTT	CAKRVTGEAFF
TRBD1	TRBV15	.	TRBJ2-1	TGTGCCACCAGCAGATCTTATCCGGGACAGGGACACAATGAGCAGTTCTTC	CATSRSYPGQGHNEQFF
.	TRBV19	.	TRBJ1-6	TGTGCCAGTGGGACTGCGGGGTTTTCACCCCTCCACTTT	CASGTAGFSPLHF
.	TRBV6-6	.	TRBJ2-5	TGTGCCAGCAAAAAACTGAACTCCGAAGAGACCCAGTACTTC	CASKKLNSEETQYF
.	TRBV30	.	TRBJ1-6	TGTGCCTGGAGTCGGTTGGCCTCGATCCCCACAGCACCCCTCCACTTT	CAWSRLASIPTAPLHF
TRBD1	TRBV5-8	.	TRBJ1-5	TGTGCCAGCAGCGCCGGACAGGGGGCGATTCAGCCCCAGCATTTT	CASSAGQGAIQPQHF
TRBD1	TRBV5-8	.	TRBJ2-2	TGTGCCAGCAGCTCCCGGACAGGAAACACCGGGGAGCTGTTTTTT	CASSSRTGNTGELFF
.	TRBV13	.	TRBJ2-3	TGTGCCAGCAGCTTAGCTGGGCGAGAGACAGATACGCAGTATTTT	CASSLAGRETDTQYF